Shown below are 18 T cell receptor beta chains from a single sample sequenced in a study of blood T cell repertoires in COVID-19. The method was immunoSEQ multiplex PCR; TCRdb's version includes in-frame clones alone and lacks a portion of them. The sample consists of around 100,000 clones, around 83% of them appearing once. Input material: peripheral blood. Source of these receptors: a man in his forties with acute or convalescent COVID-19.

Turning to this clone: Compared with germline, one end of the junction differs, possibly owing to a read error. This rearrangement joins TRBV7-7 to TRBJ2-1, with 8 positions matching TRBD2. The CDR3 sequence is 15 residues long. Germline V gives CDR1 SSHAT, CDR2 FNYEAQ (reference sequence). The CDR3 bases are TGTGCTAGCAGCTTAGTATTTAGCGGGGCCAATGAGCAGTTCTTC. Translated, it gives CASSLVFSGANEQFF.

The chain recombines TRBV9 with TRBJ2-1, with a weak D call TRBD2 (7 bases). The V gene lost 0 bases and the J gene lost 3 bases, with 16 bases spanning the gap. Germline V lookup: CDR1 SGDLS, CDR2 YYNGEE. The CDR3 sequence is 17 residues long. The CDR3 protein is CASSVAPSGGRYNEQFF. The CDR3 DNA sequence: TGTGCCAGCAGCGTAGCCCCGTCGGGGGGCCGCTACAATGAGCAGTTCTTC. Using reference TRBV9 and TRBJ2-1 for the parts outside the CDR3, the full variable domain is DSGVTQTPKHLITATGQRVTLRCSPRSGDLSVYWYQQSLDQGLQFLIQYYNGEERAKGNILERFSAQQFPDLHSELNLSSLELGDSALYFCASSVAPSGGRYNEQFFGPGTRLTVL.

The gene calls are TRBV5-5 and TRBJ1-3; 10 bases align to TRBD1. V was pared by 4 bases and J by 2 bases, with 3 bases of the junction left unmatched. CDR1 is SGHKS, CDR2 YYEKEE, per germline (reference sequence). CDR3 size: 15 residues. CDR3 coding DNA: TGTGCCAGCAGCCCAGGACAGGGGGCTGGAAACACCATATATTTT. As protein: CASSPGQGAGNTIYF. Supplemented by reference TRBV5-5 and TRBJ1-3, the full variable domain reads DAGVTQSPTHLIKTRGQQVTLRCSPISGHKSVSWYQQVLGQGPQFIFQYYEKEERGRGNFPDRFSARQFPNYSSELNVNALLLGDSALYLCASSPGQGAGNTIYFGEGSWLTVV.

The DNA of the CDR3 is TGTGCCAGCAGTGAAGCAATCGGGTACGAGACCCAGTACTTC. It yields the protein CASSEAIGYETQYF. V is TRBV2 and J is TRBJ2-5; D ambiguous. Between the trimmed V and J ends, which lost 0 bases and 5 bases, there was a span of 10 bases. Germline CDR1 reads SNHLY; CDR2 reads FYNNEI. The CDR3 runs 14 residues.

This clone was observed many times. This chain uses TRBV4-1 with TRBJ2-5; TRBD2 aligns across 10 bases. Germline CDR1 MGHRA, CDR2 YSYEKL. The CDR3 runs to 16 residues. V gave up 8 bases and J gave up 5 bases; unmatched junction bases: 14. CDR3 bases: TGCGCCAGCGGAAACCCAGCGGGAGGGGTAGCCGAGACCCAGTACTTC. As protein: CASGNPAGGVAETQYF.

V usage is TRBV4-1 and J usage is TRBJ2-3; 9 nucleotides align to TRBD1. Germline-derived CDR1 and CDR2 are MGHRA and YSYEKL. V lost 4 bases to trimming and J lost 3 bases; unmatched junction nucleotides: 2. This CDR3 is 14 amino acids long. This CDR3 is CASSLGQGTDTQYF. The CDR3 DNA reads TGCGCCAGCAGCCTCGGACAGGGGACAGATACGCAGTATTTT.

The rearrangement links TRBV19 to TRBJ1-3; D is uncertain. The germline gives CDR1 LNHDA, CDR2 SQIVND (reference sequence). The V end lost 3 bases, the J end lost 1 base, and 10 bases lay between the germline ends. The CDR3 runs 15 residues. The CDR3 bases are TGTGCCAGTAGTATCAGGCAGCTGTCTGGAAACACCATATATTTT. Translating it yields CASSIRQLSGNTIYF.

The chain carries TRBV4-1 and TRBJ2-1; TRBD2 aligns across 7 bases. CDR1 is MGHRA, CDR2 YSYEKL, per germline. There are 17 residues in the CDR3. V shed 0 bases, J shed 5 bases, and the junction held 10 bases outside the gene matches. CDR3 DNA sequence: TGCGCCAGCAGCCAAGATGTGAGACTAGCTATCCACAATGAGCAGTTCTTC. It encodes CASSQDVRLAIHNEQFF.

The rearrangement uses TRBV2 and TRBJ1-6, with unresolved D. Deletions cut 11 bases from V and 7 bases from J, with 21 bases between. Germline V gene lookup returns CDR1 SNHLY and CDR2 FYNNEI. The CDR3 loop spans 15 amino acids. In DNA, the CDR3 is TGTGCCGGAAGCGGGTGGGCGCCTAACAATTCACCCCTCCACTTT. Translating gives CAGSGWAPNNSPLHF.

This clone was found once. This sequence joins TRBV7-9 and TRBJ2-7; weak D call: TRBD2 (6 bases). V dropped 4 bases and J dropped 7 bases, with 17 bases sitting between them. The CDR3 is made up of 14 amino acids. CDR1 is SEHNR and CDR2 is FQNEAQ in the germline V gene (reference sequence). CDR3 amino acids: CASSSGGLLMEQYF. The CDR3 region has the DNA TGTGCCAGCAGCTCCGGGGGTCTCCTTATGGAGCAGTACTTC.

This rearrangement joins TRBV9 to TRBJ2-1; 8 nucleotides match TRBD2. CDR1 and CDR2 (germline): SGDLS, YYNGEE. V was clipped by 0 bases and J by 4 bases; unmatched bases: 6. The CDR3 consists of 16 residues. The CDR3 is CASSVGTSPRYNEQFF. The CDR3 DNA is TGTGCCAGCAGCGTAGGGACTAGCCCCAGATACAATGAGCAGTTCTTC.

The CDR3 reads CASSYSAGGPLSTDTQYF. The CDR3 DNA reads as TGTGCCAGCAGTTACTCGGCGGGAGGACCTCTTAGCACAGATACGCAGTATTTT. The chain is built from TRBV6-2 or TRBV6-3 and TRBJ2-3; 8 bases map to TRBD2. Germline-derived CDR1 and CDR2 are MNHEY and SVGEGT. Trimming cost V 0 bases and J 0 bases; bases outside gene matches: 8. The CDR3 covers 18 residues.

In this sample, this clone turned up a few times. V is TRBV4-1 and J is TRBJ1-5, with D possibly being TRBD1 (6 bases). Germline V gene sequence: CDR1 MGHRA, CDR2 YSYEKL. The V end was cut by 0 bases, the J end by 2 bases, with 17 bases between. CDR3 length: 18 residues. CDR3 region: CASSQEWEEGVGNQPQHF. CDR3 bases: TGCGCCAGCAGCCAAGAGTGGGAAGAGGGGGTGGGCAATCAGCCCCAGCATTTT.

The chain links TRBV7-2 to TRBJ1-2; TRBD1 aligns across 8 bases. Germline V gene data show CDR1 as SGHTA and CDR2 as FQGNSA. This CDR3 spans 13 amino acids. V lost 5 bases and J lost 4; bases outside the gene matches: 3. The CDR3 region has the DNA TGTGCCAGCAGCAACGGACAGGGCTATGGCTACACCTTC. The encoded protein is CASSNGQGYGYTF.

The chain carries TRBV12-3 or TRBV12-4 and TRBJ2-4; TRBD1 matches at 7 bases. Trimming at V came to 3 bases and at J to 10 bases, leaving 6 bases not matched to a gene. The length of the CDR3 is 13 residues. This CDR3 is CASSLDRYSIQYF. CDR3 nucleotides: TGTGCCAGCAGTTTGGACAGGTATTCTATTCAGTACTTC.

Points on this clone: Distinct nucleotide sequences in the sample also encode this CDR3. The V gene is TRBV7-8, the J gene TRBJ2-1; TRBD2 agrees at 8 bases. Trimming at V came to 5 bases and at J to 4 bases, leaving 7 bases not matched to a gene. This CDR3 comprises 15 residues. Germline V gene sequence: CDR1 SGHVS, CDR2 FQNEAQ. CDR3 nucleotide sequence: TGTGCCAGCAGCCAAGGACTAGCTAGTTACAATGAGCAGTTCTTC. This codes for CASSQGLASYNEQFF.

V is TRBV12-3 or TRBV12-4 and J is TRBJ1-2; 9 bases align to TRBD1. This CDR3 comprises 12 residues. J gave up 11 bases and V 3 bases, and 4 bases lay outside the gene matches. The chain's CDR3 is CASSFGTGWYTF. CDR3 coding DNA: TGTGCCAGCAGTTTTGGGACAGGGTGGTACACCTTC.

The gene calls are TRBV2 and TRBJ2-2; the match to TRBD1 covers 8 bases. Per the germline V gene, CDR1 is SNHLY and CDR2 is FYNNEI. V gave up 7 bases and J gave up 2 bases; unmatched junction bases: 6. The CDR3 has 15 residues. The CDR3 here is CASIADRENTGELFF. CDR3 nucleotide sequence: TGTGCCAGCATTGCGGACAGGGAAAACACCGGGGAGCTGTTTTTT.